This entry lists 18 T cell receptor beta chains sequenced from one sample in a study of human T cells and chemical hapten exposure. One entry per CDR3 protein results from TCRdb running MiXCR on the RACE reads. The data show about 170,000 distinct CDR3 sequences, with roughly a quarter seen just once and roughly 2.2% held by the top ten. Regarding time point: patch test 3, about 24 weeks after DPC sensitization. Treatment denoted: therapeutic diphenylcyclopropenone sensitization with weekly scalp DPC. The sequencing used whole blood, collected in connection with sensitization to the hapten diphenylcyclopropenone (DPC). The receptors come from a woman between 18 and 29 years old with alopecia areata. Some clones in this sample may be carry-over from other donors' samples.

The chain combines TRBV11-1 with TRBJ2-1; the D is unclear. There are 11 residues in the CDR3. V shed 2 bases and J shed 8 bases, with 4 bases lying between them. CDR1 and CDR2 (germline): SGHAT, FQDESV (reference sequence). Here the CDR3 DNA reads TGTGCCAGCAGCTTACAATATGAGCAGTTCTTC. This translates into CASSLQYEQFF. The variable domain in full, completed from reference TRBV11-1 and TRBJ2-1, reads EAEVAQSPRYKITEKSQAVAFWCDPISGHATLYWYRQILGQGPELLVQFQDESVVDDSQLPKDRFSAERLKGVDSTLKIQPAELGDSAMYLCASSLQYEQFFGPGTRLTVL.

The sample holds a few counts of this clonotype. In nucleotides, the CDR3 is TGTGCCAGCAGCGTAACCCCCCATGATGAGCAGTTCTTC. It yields the protein CASSVTPHDEQFF. The V call is TRBV7-9, the J call TRBJ2-1, with D unclear. CDR3 length: 13 residues. CDR1 and CDR2 from the germline V gene are SEHNR and FQNEAQ (reference sequence). V was shortened by 5 bases and J by 8 bases, with 13 bases between the two germline ends. The full variable domain, its missing parts supplied by reference TRBV7-9 and TRBJ2-1, is DTGVSQNPRHKITKRGQNVTFRCDPISEHNRLYWYRQTLGQGPEFLTYFQNEAQLEKSRLLSDRFSAERPKGSFSTLEIQRTEQGDSAMYLCASSVTPHDEQFFGPGTRLTVL.

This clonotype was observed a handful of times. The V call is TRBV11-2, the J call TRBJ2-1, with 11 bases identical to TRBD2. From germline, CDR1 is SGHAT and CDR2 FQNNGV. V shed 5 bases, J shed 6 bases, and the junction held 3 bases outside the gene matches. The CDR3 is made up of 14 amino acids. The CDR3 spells CASSGTSGFNEQFF. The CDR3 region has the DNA TGTGCCAGCAGCGGGACTAGCGGTTTCAATGAGCAGTTCTTC.

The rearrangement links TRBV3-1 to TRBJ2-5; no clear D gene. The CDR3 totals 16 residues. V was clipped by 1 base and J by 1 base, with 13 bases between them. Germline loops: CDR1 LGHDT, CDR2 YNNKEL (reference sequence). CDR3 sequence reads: CASSQGIPSPQETQYF. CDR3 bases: TGTGCCAGCAGCCAAGGAATCCCTAGTCCCCAAGAGACCCAGTACTTC.

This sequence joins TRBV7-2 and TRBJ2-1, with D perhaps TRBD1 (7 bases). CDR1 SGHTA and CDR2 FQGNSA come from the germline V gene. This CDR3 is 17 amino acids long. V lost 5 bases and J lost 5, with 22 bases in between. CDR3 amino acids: CASSPQGPGTLNNEQFF. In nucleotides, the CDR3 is TGTGCCAGCAGCCCACAGGGGCCCGGGACTCTTAACAATGAGCAGTTCTTC.

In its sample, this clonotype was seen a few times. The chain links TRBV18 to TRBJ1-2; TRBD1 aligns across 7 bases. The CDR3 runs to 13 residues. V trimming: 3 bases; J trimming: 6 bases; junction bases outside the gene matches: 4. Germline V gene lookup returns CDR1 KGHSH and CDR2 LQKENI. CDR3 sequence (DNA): TGTGCCAGCTCACCCCGACAGGGAGATGGCTACACCTTC. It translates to CASSPRQGDGYTF.

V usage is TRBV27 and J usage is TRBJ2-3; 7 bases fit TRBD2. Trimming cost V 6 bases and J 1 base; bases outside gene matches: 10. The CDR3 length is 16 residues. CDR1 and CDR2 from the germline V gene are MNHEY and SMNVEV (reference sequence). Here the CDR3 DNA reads TGTGCCAGCAGATCGTGGACTAGTACTGGCACAGATACGCAGTATTTT. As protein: CASRSWTSTGTDTQYF.

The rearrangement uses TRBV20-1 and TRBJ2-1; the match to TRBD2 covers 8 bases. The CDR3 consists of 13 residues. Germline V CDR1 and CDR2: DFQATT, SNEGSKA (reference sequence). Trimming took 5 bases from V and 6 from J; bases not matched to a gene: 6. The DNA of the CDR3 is TGCAGTGCTGATAGACTAGCGATCAATGAGCAGTTCTTC. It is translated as CSADRLAINEQFF.

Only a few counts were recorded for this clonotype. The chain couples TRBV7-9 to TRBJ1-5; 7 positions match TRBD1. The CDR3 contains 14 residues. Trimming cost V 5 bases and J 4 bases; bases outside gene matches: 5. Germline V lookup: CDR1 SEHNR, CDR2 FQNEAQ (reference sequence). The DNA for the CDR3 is TGTGCCAGCAGCCCCCCGACAGGGAATCAGCCCCAGCATTTT. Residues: CASSPPTGNQPQHF.

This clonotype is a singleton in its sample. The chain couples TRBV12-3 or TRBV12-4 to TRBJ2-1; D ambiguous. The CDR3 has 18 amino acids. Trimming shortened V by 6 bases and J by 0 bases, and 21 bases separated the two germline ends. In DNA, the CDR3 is TGTGCCAGCAGGGCCGCCCATCCCCCTCCCAGCTCCTACAATGAGCAGTTCTTC. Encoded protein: CASRAAHPPPSSYNEQFF.

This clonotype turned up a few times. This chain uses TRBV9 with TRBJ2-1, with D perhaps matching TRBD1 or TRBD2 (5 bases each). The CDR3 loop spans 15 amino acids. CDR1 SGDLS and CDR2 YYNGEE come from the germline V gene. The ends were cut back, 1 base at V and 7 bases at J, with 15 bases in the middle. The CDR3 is CASSVTTGTNNEQFF. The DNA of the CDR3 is TGTGCCAGCAGCGTAACCACCGGGACGAATAATGAGCAGTTCTTC.

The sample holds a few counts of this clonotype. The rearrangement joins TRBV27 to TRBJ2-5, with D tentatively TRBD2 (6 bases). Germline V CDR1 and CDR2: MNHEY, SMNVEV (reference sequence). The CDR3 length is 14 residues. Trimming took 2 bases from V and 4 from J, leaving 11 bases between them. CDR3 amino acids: CASSLGGRPETQYF. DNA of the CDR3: TGTGCCAGCAGTTTAGGAGGGAGACCAGAGACCCAGTACTTC.

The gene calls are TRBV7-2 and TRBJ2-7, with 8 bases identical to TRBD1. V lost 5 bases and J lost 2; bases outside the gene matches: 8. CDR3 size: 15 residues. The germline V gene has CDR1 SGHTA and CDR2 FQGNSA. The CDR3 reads CASSTRPGQAYEQYF. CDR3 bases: TGTGCCAGCAGCACCAGACCGGGACAGGCCTACGAGCAGTACTTC.

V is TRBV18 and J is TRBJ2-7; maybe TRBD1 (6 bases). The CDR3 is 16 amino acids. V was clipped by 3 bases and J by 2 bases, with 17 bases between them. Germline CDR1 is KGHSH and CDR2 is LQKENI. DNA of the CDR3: TGTGCCAGCTCACCCCTGGGGGCTGGGCTGGCCTACGAGCAGTACTTC. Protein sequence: CASSPLGAGLAYEQYF. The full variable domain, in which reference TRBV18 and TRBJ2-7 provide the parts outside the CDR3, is NAGVMQNPRHLVRRRGQEARLRCSPMKGHSHVYWYRQLPEEGLKFMVYLQKENIIDESGMPKERFSAEFPKEGPSILRIQQVVRGDSAAYFCASSPLGAGLAYEQYFGPGTRLTVT.

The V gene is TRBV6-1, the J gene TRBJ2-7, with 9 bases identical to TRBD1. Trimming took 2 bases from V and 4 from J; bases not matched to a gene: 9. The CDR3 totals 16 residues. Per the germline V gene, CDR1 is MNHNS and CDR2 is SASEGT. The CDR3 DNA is TGTGCCAGCAGTGAACGGACCGGGACAGGGTCATACGAGCAGTACTTC. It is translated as CASSERTGTGSYEQYF.

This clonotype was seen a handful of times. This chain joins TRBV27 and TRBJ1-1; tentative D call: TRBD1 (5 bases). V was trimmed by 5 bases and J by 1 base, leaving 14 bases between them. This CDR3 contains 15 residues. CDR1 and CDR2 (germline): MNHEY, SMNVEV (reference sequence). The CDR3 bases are TGTGCCAGCAGTCCTCGACGGACAAGGAACACTGAAGCTTTCTTT. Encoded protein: CASSPRRTRNTEAFF.

The CDR3 here is CASSRDLRDTQYF. The CDR3, as DNA: TGTGCCAGCAGCCGGGACTTGAGAGATACGCAGTATTTT. The gene calls are TRBV7-2 and TRBJ2-3; D is perhaps TRBD2 (6 bases). Trimming removed 5 bases at V and 5 bases at J, with 11 bases between. The CDR3 spans 13 residues. The germline CDR1 and CDR2 sequences are SGHTA and FQGNSA.

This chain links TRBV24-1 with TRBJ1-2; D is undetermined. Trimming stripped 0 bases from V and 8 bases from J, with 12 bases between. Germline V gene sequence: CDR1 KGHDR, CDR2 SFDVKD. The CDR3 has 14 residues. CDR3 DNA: TGTGCCACCAGTGATTTGGGCCCCGAGGGCGGCTACACCTTC. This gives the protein CATSDLGPEGGYTF.